The 15 T cell receptor beta chains below come from one sample, sequenced in a study of shared clonotypes between healthy human individuals. Repertoires were generated with immunoSEQ multiplex PCR, while TCRdb's copy carries only in-frame clones and drops some. The sample holds some 2.4 million clones, 80% to 95% seen once. What was sequenced was naive CD4+ T cells from PBMCs. Subset of the sample: CD45RA+ positively selected. These receptors all stem from a man in his late teens or twenties in good health. Some clones in this sample may be carry-over from other donors' samples.

The V gene is TRBV6-5, the J gene TRBJ1-5; maybe TRBD1 (5 bases). Germline V gives CDR1 MNHEY, CDR2 SVGAGI. CDR3 length: 14 residues. The V and J ends lost 5 bases and 7 bases respectively, with 15 bases between them. The CDR3 spells CASSRMGGAQPQHF. CDR3 DNA sequence: TGTGCCAGCAGTCGAATGGGGGGAGCGCAGCCCCAGCATTTT.

The chain carries TRBV2 and TRBJ2-1; D gene ambiguous. This CDR3 contains 14 residues. V lost 4 bases and J lost 7, with 14 bases in between. From germline, CDR1 is SNHLY and CDR2 FYNNEI. The CDR3 DNA reads TGTGCCAGCAGTGGTTCACGGCCTGGAAATGAGCAGTTCTTC. Translating gives CASSGSRPGNEQFF.

V is TRBV18 and J is TRBJ2-5, with TRBD1 matching 9 bases. The germline V gene has CDR1 KGHSH and CDR2 LQKENI. Trimming at V came to 4 bases and at J to 1 base, leaving 4 bases not matched to a gene. There are 15 residues in the CDR3. The CDR3 DNA follows: TGTGCCAGCTCACAACAGGGGGCCCTCCAAGAGACCCAGTACTTC. It codes for CASSQQGALQETQYF.

The chain combines TRBV7-8 with TRBJ2-5; TRBD2 agrees at 8 bases. The CDR3 runs to 14 residues. CDR1 and CDR2 (germline): SGHVS, FQNEAQ. J was trimmed by 4 bases and V by 5 bases; bases with no gene match: 6. The CDR3 sequence is CASSILAGRETQYF. CDR3 sequence (DNA): TGTGCCAGCAGCATATTAGCGGGAAGAGAGACCCAGTACTTC.

The chain uses TRBV28 and TRBJ2-3; D call uncertain. Germline values: CDR1 MDHEN, CDR2 SYDVKM. There are 16 residues in the CDR3. V lost 1 base and J lost 0, with 11 bases in between. The CDR3 DNA reads as TGTGCCAGCAGTTTATCGGCGCCAGGTAGCACAGATACGCAGTATTTT. As protein: CASSLSAPGSTDTQYF. The full variable domain, rest sourced from reference TRBV28 and TRBJ2-3, is DVKVTQSSRYLVKRTGEKVFLECVQDMDHENMFWYRQDPGLGLRLIYFSYDVKMKEKGDIPEGYSVSREKKERFSLILESASTNQTSMYLCASSLSAPGSTDTQYFGPGTRLTVL.

The chain recombines TRBV6-5 with TRBJ2-7; TRBD2 matches at 8 bases. The V and J ends lost 0 bases and 6 bases, in that order; junction bases with no gene match: 10. Germline CDR1 MNHEY, CDR2 SVGAGI. This CDR3 spans 16 amino acids. CDR3 in amino acids: CASSYSSGRAKGEQYF. DNA for the CDR3: TGTGCCAGCAGTTACTCATCCGGGAGGGCCAAAGGCGAGCAGTACTTC.

This chain links TRBV7-3 with TRBJ2-1, with 10 bases aligning to TRBD2. V lost 5 bases to trimming and J lost 6 bases; unmatched junction nucleotides: 7. CDR1 SGHTA and CDR2 FQGTGA come from the germline V gene. The CDR3 loop spans 15 amino acids. The CDR3 DNA reads TGTGCCAGCAGCGAAGGGACTAGCGCCTCCAATGAGCAGTTCTTC. This encodes CASSEGTSASNEQFF.

With respect to this clone: Likely a read error: the CDR3 ends without its conserved phenylalanine or tryptophan. The chain uses TRBV25-1 and TRBJ2-2; D may be TRBD1 or TRBD2 (6 bases each). Germline CDR1 MGHDK, CDR2 SYGVNS. Trimming removed 4 bases at V and 5 bases at J, with 17 bases between. The CDR3 runs 16 residues. For the CDR3, the DNA is TGTGCCAGCAGTGCCGCGGGACACATAGGAACCGGGGAGCTGTTTCTT. This encodes CASSAAGHIGTGELFL.

With regard to this clone: Other DNA sequences of this sample code for an identical CDR3. V usage is TRBV12-5 and J usage is TRBJ2-7; D is undetermined. The V end lost 0 bases, the J end lost 5 bases, and 8 bases lay between the germline ends. The CDR3 covers 13 residues. The V gene's germline CDR1 is LGHNT and CDR2 FRNRAP. Here the CDR3 reads CASGLVGRDEQYF. The CDR3 DNA reads TGTGCTAGTGGTTTGGTAGGAAGGGACGAGCAGTACTTC.

The chain joins TRBV5-1 to TRBJ2-2; D might be TRBD2 (6 bases). The CDR3 loop spans 15 amino acids. V was clipped by 1 base and J by 6 bases, with 13 bases between them. From germline, CDR1 is SGHRS and CDR2 YFSETQ. CDR3 coding DNA: TGCGCCAGCAGCTTGCGGACGGGGGATTCCGGGGAGCTGTTTTTT. This codes for CASSLRTGDSGELFF.

V is TRBV19 and J is TRBJ1-5; tentative D call: TRBD1 (6 bases). The V end lost 3 bases, the J end lost 10 bases, and 16 bases lay between the germline ends. In germline, CDR1 is LNHDA, CDR2 SQIVND (reference sequence). The CDR3 has 14 amino acids. The CDR3 region is CASSIRGQGGPQHF. The CDR3 DNA is TGTGCCAGTAGTATCAGGGGCCAGGGAGGCCCCCAGCATTTT.

This clone was detected only a few times. The V gene is TRBV7-9, the J gene TRBJ1-1; D remains unclear. The V gene's germline CDR1 is SEHNR and CDR2 FQNEAQ (reference sequence). The CDR3 covers 16 residues. V shed 2 bases and J shed 1 base, with 14 bases lying between them. CDR3 residues: CASSLSGSLANTEAFF. CDR3 sequence (DNA): TGTGCCAGCAGCTTATCGGGGTCCCTTGCGAACACTGAAGCTTTCTTT.

The genes are TRBV28 and TRBJ2-2; a possible D gene is TRBD1 (6 bases). The V gene lost 4 bases and the J gene lost 8 bases, with 20 bases spanning the gap. The CDR3 totals 16 residues. CDR1 and CDR2 (germline): MDHEN, SYDVKM. CDR3 in amino acids: CASSSMGAALRGELFF. The CDR3, as DNA: TGTGCCAGCAGTTCGATGGGGGCAGCGCTACGAGGGGAGCTGTTTTTT. The complete variable domain, with remaining parts taken from reference TRBV28 and TRBJ2-2, reads DVKVTQSSRYLVKRTGEKVFLECVQDMDHENMFWYRQDPGLGLRLIYFSYDVKMKEKGDIPEGYSVSREKKERFSLILESASTNQTSMYLCASSSMGAALRGELFFGEGSRLTVL.

The chain joins TRBV6-1 to TRBJ1-1, with a weak D call TRBD1 (6 bases). Trimming took 7 bases from V and 1 from J, leaving 10 bases between them. Germline CDR1 MNHNS, CDR2 SASEGT. The CDR3 loop spans 13 amino acids. The CDR3 protein is CASIRGGNTEAFF. CDR3 coding DNA: TGTGCCAGCATTAGGGGGGGGAACACTGAAGCTTTCTTT.

The chain joins TRBV2 to TRBJ2-1, with 8 bases aligning to TRBD2. The CDR3 spans 15 residues. CDR1 SNHLY and CDR2 FYNNEI come from the germline V gene. The V gene end was trimmed by 6 bases and the J gene end by 7 bases; junction bases not matched to a gene: 11. In nucleotides, the CDR3 is TGTGCCAGCAGCTTCCTAGCGGGCCTAGGGAATGAGCAGTTCTTC. It yields the protein CASSFLAGLGNEQFF.